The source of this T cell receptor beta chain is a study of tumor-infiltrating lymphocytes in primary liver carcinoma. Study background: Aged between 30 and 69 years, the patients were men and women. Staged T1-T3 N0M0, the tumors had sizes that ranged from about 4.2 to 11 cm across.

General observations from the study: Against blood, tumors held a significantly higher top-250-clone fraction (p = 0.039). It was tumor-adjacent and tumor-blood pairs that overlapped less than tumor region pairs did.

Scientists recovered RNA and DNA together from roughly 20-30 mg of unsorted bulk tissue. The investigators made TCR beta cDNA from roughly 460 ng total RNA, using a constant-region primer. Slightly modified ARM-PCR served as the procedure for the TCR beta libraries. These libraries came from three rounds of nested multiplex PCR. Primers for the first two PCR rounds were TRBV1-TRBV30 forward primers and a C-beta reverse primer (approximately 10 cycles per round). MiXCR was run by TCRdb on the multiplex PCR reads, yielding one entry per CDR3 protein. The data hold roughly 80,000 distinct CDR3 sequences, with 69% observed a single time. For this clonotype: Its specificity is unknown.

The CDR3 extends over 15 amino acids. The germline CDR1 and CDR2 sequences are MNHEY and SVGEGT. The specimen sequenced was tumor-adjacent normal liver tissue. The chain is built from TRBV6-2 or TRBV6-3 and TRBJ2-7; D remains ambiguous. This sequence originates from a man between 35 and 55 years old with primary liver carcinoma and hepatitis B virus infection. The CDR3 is CTNTKARGTLYEQYF. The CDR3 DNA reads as TGTACCAACACAAAGGCCCGTGGAACTCTCTACGAGCAGTACTTC.